The 27 T cell receptor beta chains in this list originate from one sample, sequenced in a study of T cell repertoires in cytomegalovirus infection. In TCRdb, the reads were re-called with MiXCR into one record per CDR3 protein. The top ten hold under 15% of the sample, which has roughly 800,000 distinct CDR3 sequences, under 35% seen once. No antigen has been identified for these receptors. Sequencing used cultured CD8+ T cells from PBMCs, obtained from culture after CMV antigen stimulation. These receptor sequences come from a human donor in good health (CMV status not recorded). Some clones in this sample may be carry-over from other donors' samples.

This clonotype was found once. With a much larger clone just one base away, this may be a read error. The genes are TRBV7-2 and TRBJ2-7, with TRBD1 as a possible D gene (6 bases). The germline V gene has CDR1 SGHTA and CDR2 FQGNSA. There are 12 residues in the CDR3. The CDR3 is CPSSLQGYEQYV. CDR3 DNA sequence: TGTCCCAGCAGCTTACAGGGATACGAGCAGTACGTC.

This clonotype has a handful of counts. The chain combines TRBV6-8 with TRBJ2-1; 8 bases are a match to TRBD2. Germline CDR1 reads MNHGY; CDR2 reads SAAAGT. CDR3 length: 15 residues. The V and J ends lost 6 bases and 3 bases, in that order; junction bases with no gene match: 7. The CDR3 spells CASRKSGGHYNEQFF. CDR3 coding DNA: TGTGCCAGCAGAAAAAGCGGGGGCCACTACAATGAGCAGTTCTTC.

At least ten counts were recorded for this clonotype. Germline is not matched at one junction end, which may reflect a read error. The chain couples TRBV7-6 to TRBJ1-3, with 8 bases aligning to TRBD1. The CDR3 is made up of 15 amino acids. Germline CDR1 is SGHVS and CDR2 is FNYEAQ. The CDR3 bases are TGTGCTAGCAGCCTAGACAGGGGCACTGGAAACACCATATATTTT. It yields the protein CASSLDRGTGNTIYF. The full variable domain, its missing parts supplied by reference TRBV7-6 and TRBJ1-3, is GAGVSQSPRYKVTKRGQDVALRCDPISGHVSLYWYRQALGQGPEFLTYFNYEAQQDKSGLPNDRFSAERPEGSISTLTIQRTEQRDSAMYRCASSLDRGTGNTIYFGEGSWLTVV.

This clonotype has a handful of counts. The V gene is TRBV25-1, the J gene TRBJ2-7, with D perhaps TRBD1 or TRBD2 (6 bases each). Per germline, CDR1 MGHDK and CDR2 SYGVNS. Trimming left V 8 bases short and J 2 bases short, with 16 bases between. This CDR3 comprises 14 residues. The CDR3 region has the DNA TGTGCCAGCTCACAGTGGGGGGCGGCCTACGAGCAGTACTTC. It translates to CASSQWGAAYEQYF.

V gene TRBV6-2 or TRBV6-3 combines with J gene TRBJ2-7; D unresolved. This CDR3 is 15 amino acids long. The V end lost 2 bases, the J end lost 2 bases, and 13 bases lay between the germline ends. Germline loops: CDR1 MNHEY, CDR2 SVGEGT. CDR3 DNA sequence: TGTGCCAGCAGTTACAAAAACCGGGCCACCTACGAGCAGTACGTC. Translated, it gives CASSYKNRATYEQYV.

This clonotype was found many times. This rearrangement joins TRBV12-3 or TRBV12-4 to TRBJ1-5, with D hard to call. V shed 2 bases and J shed 4 bases, with 9 bases lying between them. The CDR3 consists of 14 residues. The CDR3 sequence is CASSLMGRNQPQHF. CDR3 DNA: TGTGCCAGCAGTTTAATGGGCCGTAATCAGCCCCAGCATTTT.

In this sample, this clonotype turned up a few times. V gene TRBV6-5 combines with J gene TRBJ2-3; tentative D call: TRBD1 (6 bases). The CDR3 runs to 15 residues. Trimming shortened V by 5 bases and J by 6 bases, and 18 bases separated the two germline ends. Germline V lookup: CDR1 MNHEY, CDR2 SVGAGI. CDR3 sequence: CASSTGIMKWDTQYF. CDR3 nucleotides: TGTGCCAGCAGTACAGGGATAATGAAGTGGGATACGCAGTATTTT.

This clonotype was counted a few times. The chain has TRBV12-3 or TRBV12-4 and TRBJ2-5; TRBD1 agrees at 7 bases. Trimming at V came to 5 bases and at J to 5 bases, leaving 11 bases not matched to a gene. The CDR3 length is 15 residues. CDR3 nucleotide sequence: TGTGCCAGCAGTCCGACAGGGTTGGGGCCCGAGACCCAGTACTTC. This codes for CASSPTGLGPETQYF.

This clonotype has just a few counts. The J gene is TRBJ1-1, the V gene TRBV4-2, with 12 bases matching TRBD1. CDR3 length: 14 residues. The germline V gene encodes CDR1 LGHNA and CDR2 YNFKEQ. V dropped 1 base and J dropped 9; count of bases not matched to a gene: 3. The CDR3 sequence: CASSQGGQGAQAFF. The CDR3 DNA sequence: TGTGCCAGCAGCCAAGGGGGACAGGGGGCTCAAGCTTTCTTT.

The V call is TRBV6-1, the J call TRBJ1-1, with D perhaps matching TRBD1 (5 bases). Germline lookup yields CDR1 MNHNS and CDR2 SASEGT. The CDR3 is 15 amino acids. Trimming stripped 5 bases from V and 1 base from J, with 14 bases between. DNA for the CDR3: TGTGCCAGCAGTTACCGCGTAGGGGCGAACACTGAAGCTTTCTTT. The encoded protein is CASSYRVGANTEAFF.

This clonotype showed up just a few times. The genes are TRBV7-6 and TRBJ1-2; D not certain. This CDR3 is built from 15 residues. V lost 0 bases and J 6 bases, leaving 14 bases between the germline ends. From germline, CDR1 is SGHVS and CDR2 FNYEAQ. The CDR3 bases are TGTGCCAGCAGCTTAGCGGGCGTAGGAAGGGATGGCTACACCTTC. It encodes CASSLAGVGRDGYTF.

V and J are TRBV20-1 and TRBJ2-5; TRBD1 aligns across 9 bases. The CDR3 covers 16 residues. The V and J ends lost 0 bases and 1 base, in that order; junction bases with no gene match: 6. Germline CDR1 DFQATT, CDR2 SNEGSKA (reference sequence). The CDR3 sequence: CSARETGGASQETQYF. Written as DNA, the CDR3 is TGCAGTGCTAGAGAAACAGGGGGCGCCTCCCAAGAGACCCAGTACTTC.

This clonotype has only a few counts. This sequence joins TRBV27 and TRBJ2-7, with a possible D match to TRBD1 (5 bases). CDR3 length: 13 amino acids. The germline V and J ends were trimmed by 4 bases and 2 bases, with 9 bases remaining between them. CDR1 is MNHEY, CDR2 SMNVEV, per germline (reference sequence). CDR3 region: CASSSQQAYEQYF. The CDR3 nucleotides read TGTGCCAGCAGTTCCCAACAGGCCTACGAGCAGTACTTC.

The chain carries TRBV18 and TRBJ2-7, with TRBD1 identical over 7 bases. Per the germline V gene, CDR1 is KGHSH and CDR2 is LQKENI. Losses at the gene ends were 2 bases for V and 1 base for J; bases not matched to a gene: 5. The CDR3 extends over 15 amino acids. CDR3: CASSPTGVRSYEQYF. The DNA for the CDR3 is TGTGCCAGCTCACCAACAGGGGTGAGGTCCTACGAGCAGTACTTC.

This chain links TRBV12-5 with TRBJ2-2; the D is unclear. Trimming cost V 6 bases and J 10 bases, with 12 bases left between them. The CDR3 is 12 residues long. Germline CDR1 LGHNT, CDR2 FRNRAP. DNA for the CDR3: TGTGCTAGTGGCTGGTCCGGTTTGGAGCTGTTTTTT. Translation: CASGWSGLELFF.

This clonotype was observed a handful of times. CDR3 loop: CASSYRGRPTFRETQYF. The CDR3 nucleotides read TGTGCCAGCAGTTACAGGGGGCGACCCACTTTCCGAGAGACCCAGTACTTC. The chain links TRBV6-5 to TRBJ2-5; 7 bases line up with TRBD1. Germline V gene sequence: CDR1 MNHEY, CDR2 SVGAGI. V shed 2 bases, J shed 4 bases, and the junction held 13 bases outside the gene matches. The CDR3 spans 17 residues.

This clonotype was observed a handful of times. J is TRBJ2-7 and V is TRBV14, with unresolved D. The CDR3 covers 13 residues. Germline CDR1 and CDR2: SGHDN and FVKESK. With 0 bases removed from V and 4 bases from J, the gap between germline ends came to 7 bases. CDR3 in amino acids: CASSQDPFYEQYV. The CDR3 DNA reads as TGTGCCAGCAGCCAAGATCCTTTTTACGAGCAGTACGTC.

The chain combines TRBV6-2 or TRBV6-3 with TRBJ2-3; 8 bases agree with TRBD1. V lost 4 bases, J lost 4 bases, and 4 bases stayed unmatched. Germline V gives CDR1 MNHEY, CDR2 SVGEGT. CDR3 length: 14 amino acids. The DNA for the CDR3 is TGTGCCAGCAGTTTACAGGGGGTACCAGATACGCAGTATTTT. As protein: CASSLQGVPDTQYF.

This chain uses TRBV12-3 or TRBV12-4 with TRBJ1-6; D is ambiguous. V dropped 2 bases and J dropped 8 bases, with 10 bases sitting between them. The CDR3 has 14 amino acids. CDR3 loop: CASSLNGEDSPLHF. CDR3 nucleotides: TGTGCCAGCAGTTTAAATGGAGAGGATTCACCCCTCCACTTT.

As to this clonotype: This may arise from a read error, as a much more abundant clone is one base away. The chain combines TRBV7-3 with TRBJ2-3, with D perhaps matching TRBD2 (5 bases). Germline V gene data show CDR1 as SGHTA and CDR2 as FQGTGA. The CDR3 consists of 15 residues. In DNA, the CDR3 is TGTGGCAGCAGCTTGAAGCGGCCTGGCACAGATACGCAGTATTTT. Protein sequence: CGSSLKRPGTDTQYF. Full variable domain (remainder filled in from reference TRBV7-3 and TRBJ2-3): GAGVSQTPSNKVTEKGKYVELRCDPISGHTALYWYRQSLGQGPEFLIYFQGTGAADDSGLPNDRFFAVRPEGSVSTLKIQRTERGDSAVYLCGSSLKRPGTDTQYFGPGTRLTVL.

This clonotype has a count of ten or more. The chain recombines TRBV12-3 or TRBV12-4 with TRBJ1-1, with 10 bases fitting TRBD1. V gave up 5 bases and J gave up 1 base; unmatched junction bases: 10. The CDR3 is made up of 17 amino acids. The CDR3 coding sequence is TGTGCCAGCAGTGTTCCGGGACAGGGGCATAGGAACACTGAAGCTTTCTTT. Translated: CASSVPGQGHRNTEAFF.

The chain recombines TRBV12-3 or TRBV12-4 with TRBJ2-1; D perhaps matches TRBD2 (5 bases). V dropped 3 bases and J dropped 8 bases, with 14 bases sitting between them. This CDR3 contains 14 residues. The CDR3 spells CASSFLGSGYEQFF. The CDR3 nucleotides are TGTGCCAGCAGTTTTTTGGGGAGCGGCTATGAGCAGTTCTTC.

This sequence joins TRBV4-3 and TRBJ1-2, with unresolved D. This CDR3 region has 13 residues. V lost 0 bases and J 4 bases, leaving 6 bases between the germline ends. CDR1 and CDR2 from the germline V gene are LGHNA and YSLEER. CDR3 nucleotide sequence: TGCGCCAGCAGCCAAGATGGCGGCTATGGCTACACCTTC. Its protein is CASSQDGGYGYTF.

The sample holds many counts of this clonotype. This chain joins TRBV7-8 and TRBJ1-5; D is ambiguous. Germline V gene sequence: CDR1 SGHVS, CDR2 FQNEAQ. This CDR3 comprises 15 residues. The ends were cut back, 2 bases at V and 3 bases at J, with 11 bases in the middle. The CDR3 bases are TGTGCCAGCAGCTTAAGAGGTCAGACCAATCAGCCCCAGCATTTT. Protein sequence: CASSLRGQTNQPQHF.

This clonotype was observed a few times. The chain is built from TRBV5-4 and TRBJ2-1, with 8 bases lining up with TRBD2. Germline-derived CDR1 and CDR2 are SGHNT and YYREEE (reference sequence). This CDR3 has 16 residues. J lost 0 bases, V lost 3 bases, and 5 bases had no gene match. The CDR3, as DNA: TGTGCCAGCAGCTGGGGTGCGGGGGGCTCCTACAATGAGCAGTTCTTC. Translated: CASSWGAGGSYNEQFF. Combining the CDR3 with reference TRBV5-4 and TRBJ2-1 gives the whole variable domain ETGVTQSPTHLIKTRGQQVTLRCSSQSGHNTVSWYQQALGQGPQFIFQYYREEENGRGNFPPRFSGLQFPNYSSELNVNALELDDSALYLCASSWGAGGSYNEQFFGPGTRLTVL.

The chain couples TRBV4-1 to TRBJ1-1, with D unclear. V dropped 4 bases and J dropped 3 bases, with 12 bases sitting between them. The CDR3 sequence is 14 residues long. From germline, CDR1 is MGHRA and CDR2 YSYEKL. CDR3 amino acids: CASSLGWPDTEAFF. CDR3 in DNA: TGCGCCAGCAGCCTAGGTTGGCCGGACACTGAAGCTTTCTTT.

The V gene is TRBV6-5, the J gene TRBJ2-7; D gene ambiguous. This CDR3 is built from 12 residues. Germline lookup yields CDR1 MNHEY and CDR2 SVGAGI. Trimming cost V 6 bases and J 4 bases, with 10 bases left between them. The CDR3 DNA sequence: TGTGCCAGCAGCCCCAGGAAATACGAGCAGTACTTC. Translation: CASSPRKYEQYF.